The source of this T cell receptor (beta chain) is a study of cytomegalovirus exposure and HLA in healthy donors. This clone occurred a few times. One end of the junction does not line up with germline, which may come from a read error. The PCR employed 60 Vbeta primers together with 13 Jbeta primers. The assay was immunoSEQ multiplex PCR, and TCRdb's table has in-frame clones only and misses some. The repertoire holds 95,000 to 150,000 clones, less than 80% seen once, with 2.5% to 3.5% in the top ten. The TCR was taken from a woman aged 50 to 65 in good health and CMV-seronegative. Material: PBMCs.

CDR3 in amino acids: CSSSLAKTVNEQYF. The CDR3 nucleotides read TGTTCCAGCAGCTTAGCGAAGACAGTAAACGAGCAGTACTTC. The chain couples TRBV7-9 to TRBJ2-7; D could derive from TRBD1 or TRBD2 (5 bases each). Germline CDR1 SEHNR, CDR2 FQNEAQ (reference sequence). This CDR3 is 14 amino acids long.